The TCR beta chain under discussion was sequenced for a study of post-analysis software for immune sequencing data. Study details: Clinical courses comprised relapsing-remitting, secondary progressive and progressive-relapsing multiple sclerosis. Findings and caveats of the study: Four to six TRBV segments appeared more often in patients than in controls, and TRBV5-6, TRBV5-1 and TRBV20-1 were among these.

Worth noting for this clonotype: Antigen specificity is unknown.

Incorporated into the TCR beta cDNA libraries were unique molecular identifiers, which served to reduce PCR and sequencing biases. From the PCR reads, TCRdb called clonotypes with MiXCR, one entry per CDR3 protein. The table has hundreds of thousands of distinct CDR3 sequences, roughly 29% seen once. The CDR3 totals 11 residues. V lost 3 bases, J lost 7 bases, and 6 bases lay in between. The material sequenced was blood. The J gene is TRBJ1-1, the V gene TRBV12-3 or TRBV12-4; D is undetermined. The source of this sequence is a girl aged 10 to 17 with multiple sclerosis. The CDR3 DNA reads TGTGCCAGCAGTTTGGGGTATGAAGCTTTCTTT. This translates into CASSLGYEAFF.